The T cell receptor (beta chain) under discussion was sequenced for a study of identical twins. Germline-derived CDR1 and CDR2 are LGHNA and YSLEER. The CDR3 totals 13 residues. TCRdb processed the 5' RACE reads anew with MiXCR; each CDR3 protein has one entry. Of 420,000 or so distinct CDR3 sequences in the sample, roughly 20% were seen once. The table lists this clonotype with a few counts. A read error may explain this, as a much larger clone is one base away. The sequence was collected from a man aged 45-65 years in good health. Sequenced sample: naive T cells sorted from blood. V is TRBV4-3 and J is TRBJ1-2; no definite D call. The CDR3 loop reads CASSQDWGYGYAF. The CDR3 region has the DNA TGCGCCAGCAGCCAAGATTGGGGATATGGCTACGCCTTC.